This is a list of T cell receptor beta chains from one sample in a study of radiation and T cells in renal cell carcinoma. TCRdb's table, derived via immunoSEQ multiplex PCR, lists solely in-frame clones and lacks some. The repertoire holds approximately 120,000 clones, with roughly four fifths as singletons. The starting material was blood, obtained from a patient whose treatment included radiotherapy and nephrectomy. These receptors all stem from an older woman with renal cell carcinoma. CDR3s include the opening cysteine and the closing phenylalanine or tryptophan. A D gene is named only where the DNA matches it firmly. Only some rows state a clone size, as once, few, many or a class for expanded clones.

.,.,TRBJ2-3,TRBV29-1,TGCAGCGCTAACCAGGGTAGCACAGATACGCAGTATTTT,CSANQGSTDTQYF
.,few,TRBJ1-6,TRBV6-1,TGTGCCAGCAGTGAAGTCGCCGGACACTGGTCGGGCTCCTATAATTCACCCCTCCACTTT,CASSEVAGHWSGSYNSPLHF
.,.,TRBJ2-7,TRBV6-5,TGTGCCAGCAGCCCGCAGGGGATCTACGAGCAGTACTTC,CASSPQGIYEQYF
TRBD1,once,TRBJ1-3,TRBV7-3,TGTGCCAGCAGCTTAATGGGACAGCACTCTGGAAACACCATATATTTT,CASSLMGQHSGNTIYF
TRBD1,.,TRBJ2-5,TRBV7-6,TGTGCCAGCAGCCCGACCGGACAGGGTCGGGGGACCCAGTACTTC,CASSPTGQGRGTQYF
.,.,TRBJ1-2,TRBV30,TGTGCCTGGGACGGAGTTGACAGTTCCAACTATGGCTACACCTTC,CAWDGVDSSNYGYTF
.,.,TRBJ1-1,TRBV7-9,TGTGCCAGCAGCTCGGGACACAACATGAACACTGAAGCTTTCTTT,CASSSGHNMNTEAFF
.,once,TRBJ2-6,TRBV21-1,TGTGCCAGCAGCGAACGGGTAGGGGGCGAATCTGGGGCCAACGTCCTGACTTTC,CASSERVGGESGANVLTF
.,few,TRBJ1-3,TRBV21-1,TGTGCCAGATGGGACAGATATGGACGGGACACCATATATTTT,CARWDRYGRDTIYF
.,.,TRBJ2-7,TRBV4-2,TGTGCCAGCAGCCAAGAAGGCTACGAGCAGTACTTC,CASSQEGYEQYF
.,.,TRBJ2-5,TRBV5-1,TGCGCCAGCAGCTCCGAAGGAGAGACCCAGTACTTC,CASSSEGETQYF
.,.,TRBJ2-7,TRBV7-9,TGTGCCAGCAGCTTAGCAGGGTTTTACGAGCAGTACTTC,CASSLAGFYEQYF
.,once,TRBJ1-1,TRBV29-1,TGCAGCGCCGAAAGGGGTACTAACACTGAAGCTTTCTTT,CSAERGTNTEAFF
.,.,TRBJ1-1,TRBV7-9,TGTGCCAGCAGCTTAGAGGGTTTTACTGAAGCTTTCTTT,CASSLEGFTEAFF
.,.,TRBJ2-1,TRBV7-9,TGTGCCAGCAGCTTAGGGTCTACTCTAGCTTTCAATGAGCAGTTCTTC,CASSLGSTLAFNEQFF
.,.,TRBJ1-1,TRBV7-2,TGTGCCAGCAGCGGGTCCGAGGGGCACACTGAAGCTTTCTTT,CASSGSEGHTEAFF
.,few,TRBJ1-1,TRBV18,TGTGCCAGCTCACCGGGGGGGAACACTGAAGCTTTCTTT,CASSPGGNTEAFF
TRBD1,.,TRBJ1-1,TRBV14,TGTGCCAGCAGCCAGCAAAACAGGGGGTGGGAGACTGAAGCTTTCTTT,CASSQQNRGWETEAFF
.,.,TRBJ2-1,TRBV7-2,TGTGCCAGCAGTTTTAGACAGGGAGGGTACAATGAGCAGTTCTTC,CASSFRQGGYNEQFF
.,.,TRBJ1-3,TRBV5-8,TGTGCCAGCAGCTTCGGCAGAAGCGTCGGAAACACCATATATTTT,CASSFGRSVGNTIYF
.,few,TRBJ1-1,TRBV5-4,TGTGCCAGCAGCCGAAGGGAGTACACTGAAGCTTTCTTT,CASSRREYTEAFF
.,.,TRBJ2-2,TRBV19,TGTGCCAGTAGTATTATCCAGGACACCGGGGAGCTGTTTTTT,CASSIIQDTGELFF
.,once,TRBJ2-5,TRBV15,TGTGCCACCAGCAGAAAGGGCCAACAAGAGACCCAGTACTTC,CATSRKGQQETQYF
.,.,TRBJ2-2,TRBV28,TGTGCCAGCAGTTTTTTTGGGGTGGAAAACACCGGGGAGCTGTTTTTT,CASSFFGVENTGELFF
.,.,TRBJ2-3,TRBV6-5,TGTGCCAGCCACCGTGGGAGTCAGGGCACAGATACGCAGTATTTT,CASHRGSQGTDTQYF
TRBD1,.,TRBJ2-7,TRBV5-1,TGCGCCAGCAGCTTCAACCCGGGACAGCCCTACGAGCAGTACTTC,CASSFNPGQPYEQYF
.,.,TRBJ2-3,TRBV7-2,TGTGCCAGCAGCTTAGCCGGCAGGGATACGCAGTATTTT,CASSLAGRDTQYF
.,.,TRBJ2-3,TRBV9,TGTGCCAGCAGCCCCCCCCAGGCACCTAGCACAGATACGCAGTATTTT,CASSPPQAPSTDTQYF
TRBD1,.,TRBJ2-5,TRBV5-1,TGCGCCAGCAGCTCCGACCCGGGACAGGTGACGGCCCAGTACTTC,CASSSDPGQVTAQYF
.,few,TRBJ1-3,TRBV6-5,TGTGCCAGCAGCGAGACAGGTGGAAACACCATATATTTT,CASSETGGNTIYF
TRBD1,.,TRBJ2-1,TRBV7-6,TGTGCCAGCAGCTTAGTGGGACAGGGGGCTTACAATGAGCAGTTCTTC,CASSLVGQGAYNEQFF
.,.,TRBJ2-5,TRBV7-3,TGTGCCAGCAGCGCGGGGTCGAGGGAGACCCAGTACTTC,CASSAGSRETQYF
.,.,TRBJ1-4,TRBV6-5,TGTGCCAGCAGCGAGACAACTAATGAAAAACTGTTTTTT,CASSETTNEKLFF
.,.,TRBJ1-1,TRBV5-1,TGCGCCAGCAGCTTGGGGGGCCTGAACACTGAAGCTTTCTTT,CASSLGGLNTEAFF
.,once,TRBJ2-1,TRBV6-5,TGTGCCAGCAGCCCAAGGGGCTCCTACAATGAGCAGTTCTTC,CASSPRGSYNEQFF
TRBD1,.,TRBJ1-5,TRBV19,TGTGCCAGTAGGGGGGGACAGGGAGGAAATCAGCCCCAGCATTTT,CASRGGQGGNQPQHF
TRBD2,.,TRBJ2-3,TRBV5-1,TGCGCCAGCAGCTTGGAGGCGGGGGGCACAGATACGCAGTATTTT,CASSLEAGGTDTQYF
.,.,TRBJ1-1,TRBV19,TGTGCCAGTAGTCCCTACCCACAGAGGCTGAACACTGAAGCTTTCTTT,CASSPYPQRLNTEAFF
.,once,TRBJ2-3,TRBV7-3,TGTGCCAGCAGCTTACAGAGCACAGATACGCAGTATTTT,CASSLQSTDTQYF
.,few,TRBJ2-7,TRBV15,TGTGCCACCAGCAGAGGCGGATTTACGGCAGCCTACGAGCAGTACTTC,CATSRGGFTAAYEQYF
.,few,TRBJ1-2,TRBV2,TGTGCCAGCAGTGATGAGGGGGGCTATGGCTACACCTTC,CASSDEGGYGYTF
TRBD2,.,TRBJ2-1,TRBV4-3,TGCGCCAGCAGCCAAGGAGTATGGGCTAGCGGCGACTCCTACAATGAGCAGTTCTTC,CASSQGVWASGDSYNEQFF